A few counts support the clone carrying this T cell receptor beta chain. Its antigen is undetermined. This entry comes from a study of circulating and synovial CD4+ cells in juvenile arthritis. Per germline, CDR1 SGHDN and CDR2 FVKESK. The V gene lost 7 bases and the J gene lost 2 bases, with 21 bases spanning the gap. The CDR3 extends over 17 amino acids. Findings of the study overall: Bulk blood CD4 samples held at least an order of magnitude more or fewer genomes than CPL.

Here immunoSEQ multiplex PCR was the method, and the copy in TCRdb shows in-frame clones only, minus some. The profile shows about 33,000 clones, roughly 96% of them singletons. The J gene is TRBJ2-1, the V gene TRBV14; D not resolved. The material sequenced was CD4+ T cells from blood. The receptor's source is a human donor with juvenile idiopathic arthritis. The CDR3 loop reads CASTSYQLTVAYNEQFF. In nucleotides, the CDR3 is TGTGCCAGCACGTCCTACCAACTTACAGTCGCCTACAATGAGCAGTTCTTC.